This is a list of T cell receptor beta chains from one sample in a study of T cells in Graves' hyperthyroidism and ophthalmopathy. TCRdb called the multiplex PCR reads again in MiXCR, with one record for every CDR3 protein. This table holds 450,000 to 650,000 distinct CDR3 sequences, 17% found once. Material for sequencing was blood. These receptors were obtained from a young woman with Graves' ophthalmopathy. Each CDR3 is given with its conserved first and last residue. A D gene is named only where the DNA matches it firmly. The listing skips clone size in some rows; elsewhere it reads once, few, many or a size class.

V gene	clone size	J gene	D gene	CDR3 DNA	CDR3 protein
TRBV6-5	few	TRBJ2-1	-	TGTGCCAGCAGTTATAAACACGTATACAATGAGCAGTTCTTC	CASSYKHVYNEQFF
TRBV18	many	TRBJ2-5	-	TGTGCCAGCTCACCCACAGTGCAAGAGACCCAGTACTTC	CASSPTVQETQYF
TRBV7-8	many	TRBJ1-4	-	TGTGCCAGCAGCCCGATTGGGATAGGGGAACTGTTTTTT	CASSPIGIGELFF
TRBV5-6	-	TRBJ2-3	TRBD2	TGTGCCAGCAGCGTTGAAGGACTAGCGATCGGTGATACGCAGTATTTT	CASSVEGLAIGDTQYF
TRBV6-2/TRBV6-3	-	TRBJ1-6	-	TGTGCCAGCAGTTACTCGAGCGTTTCCTATAATTCACCCCTCCACTTT	CASSYSSVSYNSPLHF
TRBV28	-	TRBJ2-1	TRBD2	TGTGCCAGCAGTTTACCCCTAGCGGGAATCGGGGGGAATGAGCAGTTCTTC	CASSLPLAGIGGNEQFF
TRBV4-3	-	TRBJ2-1	-	TGCGCCAGCAGCCAAGCTTTTAGCGGAGATTACAATGAGCAGTTCTTC	CASSQAFSGDYNEQFF
TRBV19	-	TRBJ1-2	-	TGTGCCAGTAGTATAGCCCCCGTCAACTATGGCTACACCTTC	CASSIAPVNYGYTF
TRBV9	few	TRBJ2-2	-	TGTGCCAGCAGCGTACCTCACGGGCTGAACACCGGGGAGCTGTTTTTT	CASSVPHGLNTGELFF
TRBV28	few	TRBJ2-2	-	TGTGCCAGCATTTCCGGGGGACCCTTAAACACCGGGGAGCTGTTTTTT	CASISGGPLNTGELFF
TRBV5-1	few	TRBJ1-2	TRBD1	TGCGCCAGCAGCTTGGGGACAGGCTCGCGGGCTAACTATGGCTACACCTTC	CASSLGTGSRANYGYTF
TRBV12-3/TRBV12-4	-	TRBJ1-1	-	TGTGCCAGCCCGGGGGGGGGCACTGAAGCTTTCTTT	CASPGGGTEAFF